A selection of T cell receptor beta chains follows, all from one sample in a study of tumor and adjacent non-tumor tissue in lung cancer. One entry per CDR3 protein, called by TCRdb with MiXCR from the multiplex PCR reads. Of around 99,000 distinct CDR3 sequences listed, 50% to 70% are singletons. The sequenced material came from distant non-tumor lung tissue. All receptors derive from a man in his sixties with non-small cell lung cancer. Each CDR3 is given with its conserved first and last residue. The order of the fields is D gene, clone size, J gene, V gene, CDR3 protein, CDR3 DNA. A D gene is named only where the DNA matches it firmly. Size values are once, few and many counts, or a class for expanded clones, and some rows have none.

D gene: TRBD2
clone size: -
J gene: TRBJ2-1
V gene: TRBV16
CDR3 protein: CASSQSPLAGGDEQFF
CDR3 DNA: TGTGCCAGCAGCCAATCTCCACTAGCGGGAGGGGATGAGCAGTTCTTC

D gene: -
clone size: -
J gene: TRBJ2-5
V gene: TRBV11-2
CDR3 protein: CASGLVPQGGETQYF
CDR3 DNA: TGTGCCAGCGGCTTAGTCCCCCAAGGAGGAGAGACCCAGTATTTC

D gene: -
clone size: few
J gene: TRBJ1-1
V gene: TRBV11-2
CDR3 protein: CASSLRRDTEAFF
CDR3 DNA: TGTGCCAGCAGCCTAAGACGCGACACTGAAGCTTTCTTT

D gene: -
clone size: -
J gene: TRBJ1-2
V gene: TRBV6-2/TRBV6-3
CDR3 protein: CASSSGGRDYTF
CDR3 DNA: TGTGCCAGCAGTTCAGGAGGTCGCGACTACACATTC

D gene: -
clone size: -
J gene: TRBJ2-5
V gene: TRBV23-1
CDR3 protein: CASSQRLFWSSVSEGTQYF
CDR3 DNA: TGCGCCAGCAGTCAGAGACTTTTTTGGTCTAGCGTGTCCGAGGGGACCCAGTACTTC

D gene: TRBD1
clone size: -
J gene: TRBJ1-4
V gene: TRBV7-8
CDR3 protein: CASSFVGTGAEKLFF
CDR3 DNA: TGTGCCAGCAGCTTCGTCGGGACAGGGGCTGAAAAACTGTTTTTT

D gene: -
clone size: many
J gene: TRBJ2-3
V gene: TRBV28
CDR3 protein: CASSHRDTDTQYF
CDR3 DNA: TGTGCCAGCAGCCATCGGGACACAGATACGCAGTATTTT

D gene: -
clone size: -
J gene: TRBJ1-2
V gene: TRBV29-1
CDR3 protein: CNMGENNYGYTF
CDR3 DNA: TGCAACATGGGAGAAAATAACTATGGCTACACCTTC

D gene: -
clone size: once
J gene: TRBJ1-6
V gene: TRBV6-2/TRBV6-3
CDR3 protein: CASSYDIGLHF
CDR3 DNA: TGTGCCAGCAGCTACGACATAGGCCTCCACTTT

D gene: -
clone size: -
J gene: TRBJ1-5
V gene: TRBV12-3/TRBV12-4
CDR3 protein: CVGSLEAGRNQPQHF
CDR3 DNA: TGTGTCGGCAGTTTAGAGGCAGGGCGCAATCAGCCCCAGCATTTT

D gene: -
clone size: many
J gene: TRBJ2-5
V gene: TRBV6-5
CDR3 protein: CASSPGLLKTQYF
CDR3 DNA: TGTGCCAGCAGCCCAGGGTTGCTGAAGACCCAGTACTTC

D gene: TRBD1
clone size: many
J gene: TRBJ1-1
V gene: TRBV30
CDR3 protein: CAWDPGQGLTEAFF
CDR3 DNA: TGTGCCTGGGATCCGGGACAGGGATTAACTGAAGCTTTCTTT

D gene: -
clone size: -
J gene: TRBJ2-1
V gene: TRBV5-4
CDR3 protein: CASSLKDNEQFF
CDR3 DNA: TGTGCCAGTAGCTTGAAGGACAATGAGCAGTTCTTC

D gene: -
clone size: -
J gene: TRBJ2-7
V gene: TRBV13
CDR3 protein: CTSSSFGPACEQYF
CDR3 DNA: TGTACCAGCAGCTCTTTTGGGCCAGCCTGCGAGCAGTACTTC

D gene: -
clone size: -
J gene: TRBJ2-7
V gene: TRBV11-3
CDR3 protein: CASSLGLAHEQYF
CDR3 DNA: TGTGCCAGCAGTTTAGGGCTAGCCCACGAGCAGTACTTC

D gene: -
clone size: many
J gene: TRBJ1-1
V gene: TRBV6-6
CDR3 protein: CAGRGGSGNTEAFF
CDR3 DNA: TGTGCCGGGAGAGGGGGGTCGGGAAACACTGAAGCTTTCTTT

D gene: -
clone size: -
J gene: TRBJ1-6
V gene: TRBV4-2
CDR3 protein: CVSSSTNEGLHDSPLHF
CDR3 DNA: TGTGTCAGCAGCTCGACAAATGAGGGGTTGCATGATTCACCCCTCCACTTT

D gene: -
clone size: many
J gene: TRBJ2-5
V gene: TRBV11-2
CDR3 protein: CASEKTQETQYF
CDR3 DNA: TGTGCCAGCGAGAAGACTCAAGAGACCCAGTACTTC